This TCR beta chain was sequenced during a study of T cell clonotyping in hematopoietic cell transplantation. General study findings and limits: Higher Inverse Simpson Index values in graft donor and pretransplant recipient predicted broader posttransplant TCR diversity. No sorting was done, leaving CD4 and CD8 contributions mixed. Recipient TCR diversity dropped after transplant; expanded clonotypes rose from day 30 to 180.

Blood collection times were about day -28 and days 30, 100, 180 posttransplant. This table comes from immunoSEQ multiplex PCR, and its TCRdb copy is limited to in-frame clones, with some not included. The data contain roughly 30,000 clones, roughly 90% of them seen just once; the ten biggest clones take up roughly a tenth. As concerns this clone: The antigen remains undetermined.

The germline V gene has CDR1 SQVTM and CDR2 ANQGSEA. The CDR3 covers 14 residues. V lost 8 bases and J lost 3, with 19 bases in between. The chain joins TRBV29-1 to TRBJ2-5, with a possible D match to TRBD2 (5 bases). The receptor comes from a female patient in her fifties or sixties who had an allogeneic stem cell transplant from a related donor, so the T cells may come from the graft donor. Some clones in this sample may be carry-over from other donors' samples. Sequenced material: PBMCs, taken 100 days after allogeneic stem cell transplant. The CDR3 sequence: CSMRPGSGEETQYF. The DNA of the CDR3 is TGCAGCATGAGACCGGGGTCTGGGGAAGAGACCCAGTACTTC.